Listed here are 20 T cell receptor beta chains from one sample, sequenced in a study of early T cells in non-severe SARS-CoV-2 infection. One entry per CDR3 protein results from TCRdb running MiXCR on the 5' RACE reads. The sample has about 62,000 distinct CDR3 sequences; almost 9.5% are singletons. The sample comprised whole blood. These receptors all stem from an adult who was a healthcare worker with PCR-confirmed SARS-CoV-2 infection or an uninfected control (not recorded which).

Ten or more counts support this clonotype. CDR3 loop: CASSPDNTDTQYF. CDR3 coding DNA: TGTGCCAGCAGCCCGGACAACACAGATACGCAGTATTTT. The rearrangement uses TRBV9 and TRBJ2-3; possibly TRBD1 for D (5 bases). Germline loops: CDR1 SGDLS, CDR2 YYNGEE. The CDR3 is 13 amino acids. The V end was cut by 4 bases, the J end by 2 bases, with 8 bases between.

This clonotype was counted at least ten times. The V and J genes are TRBV20-1 and TRBJ1-5, with a tentative D call TRBD1 (6 bases). CDR1 is DFQATT and CDR2 is SNEGSKA in the germline V gene (reference sequence). The CDR3 is made up of 13 amino acids. The V and J ends lost 4 bases and 5 bases respectively, with 12 bases between them. CDR3 region: CSAKKGVDQPQHF. Here the CDR3 DNA reads TGCAGTGCTAAAAAGGGGGTAGATCAGCCCCAGCATTTT.

The gene calls are TRBV2 and TRBJ2-3; 9 nucleotides agree with TRBD2. Germline V gene sequence: CDR1 SNHLY, CDR2 FYNNEI. The CDR3 spans 15 residues. The V gene end was trimmed by 5 bases and the J gene end by 4 bases; junction bases not matched to a gene: 7. The CDR3 nucleotides read TGTGCCAGCAGTCTCCAAGCGGGGGGCCCAGATACGCAGTATTTT. Encoded protein: CASSLQAGGPDTQYF.

This clonotype was seen more than once but under ten times. V usage is TRBV9 and J usage is TRBJ1-1, with 7 bases that match TRBD1. The CDR3 runs 14 residues. After removal of 4 bases from V and 7 bases from J, the junction contained 10 bases not matched to a gene. CDR1 and CDR2 from the germline V gene are SGDLS and YYNGEE. CDR3 coding DNA: TGTGCCAGCAGCCCACCGGACAGGATCGGTGAAGCTTTCTTT. Encoded protein: CASSPPDRIGEAFF.

Ten or more counts support this clonotype. CDR3 loop: CATSRGLLYEQYV. The CDR3 DNA reads TGTGCCACCAGCAGAGGGCTCTTATACGAGCAGTACGTC. This chain uses TRBV15 with TRBJ2-7, with D unclear. The CDR3 spans 13 residues. Germline loops: CDR1 LNHNV, CDR2 YYDKDF (reference sequence). The germline V and J ends were trimmed by 1 base and 4 bases, with 8 bases remaining between them.

The chain is built from TRBV10-2 and TRBJ1-2; possible D gene TRBD1, 5 bases. The CDR3 totals 13 residues. CDR1 is WSHSY and CDR2 is SAAADI in the germline V gene. Trimming pared 8 bases from V and 1 base from J, leaving 11 bases between. CDR3 region: CASADSSNYGYTF. CDR3 DNA: TGCGCCAGCGCCGACAGCAGTAACTATGGCTACACCTTC.

V usage is TRBV20-1 and J usage is TRBJ2-1; 10 nucleotides match TRBD2. The CDR3 covers 18 residues. Germline V gene lookup returns CDR1 DFQATT and CDR2 SNEGSKA (reference sequence). Unmatched junction bases numbered 11, after V lost 1 base and J lost 2 bases. The CDR3 nucleotides are TGCAGTGCTAGAGTCAGAAGCGGGGGGGCGGTTACCTACAATGAGCAGTTCTTC. Translated, it gives CSARVRSGGAVTYNEQFF.

The sample holds a few counts of this clonotype. V usage is TRBV29-1 and J usage is TRBJ2-1; 13 bases map to TRBD2. The CDR3 is 12 residues long. V shed 6 bases and J 12 bases; nucleotides not matched to a gene: 5. CDR1 is SQVTM, CDR2 ANQGSEA, per germline. CDR3 DNA sequence: TGCAGCGTGGGACTAGCGGGGATAGGGCAGTTCTTC. It is translated as CSVGLAGIGQFF.

CDR3 coding DNA: TGTGCCAGCAGCGCTGGACTAGCGGGGGGCACAGATACGCAGTATTTT. Translating gives CASSAGLAGGTDTQYF. The V and J genes are TRBV6-6 and TRBJ2-3; the match to TRBD2 covers 13 bases. Trimming cost V 6 bases and J 1 base; bases outside gene matches: 4. The length of the CDR3 is 16 residues. CDR1 is MNHNY, CDR2 SVGAGI, per germline (reference sequence).

This sequence joins TRBV10-1 and TRBJ2-1; D uncertain. Germline CDR1 reads WNHNN; CDR2 reads SYGVQD (reference sequence). The germline V and J ends were trimmed by 6 bases and 5 bases, with 8 bases remaining between them. CDR3 size: 12 residues. CDR3 in amino acids: CASSMANNEQFF. In nucleotides, the CDR3 is TGCGCCAGCAGCATGGCGAACAATGAGCAGTTCTTC.

This rearrangement joins TRBV12-3 or TRBV12-4 to TRBJ2-1, with 7 bases that match TRBD1. The trim removed 5 bases at V and 7 bases at J, leaving 8 bases unmatched. This CDR3 is built from 14 residues. Written as DNA, the CDR3 is TGTGCCAGCAGTACTACCGACAGGGTAAATGAGCAGTTCTTC. As protein: CASSTTDRVNEQFF.

The chain has TRBV14 and TRBJ1-3, with D possibly being TRBD1 (5 bases). V gave up 1 base and J gave up 2 bases, with 15 bases separating them. The CDR3 is 17 residues long. CDR1 and CDR2 from the germline V gene are SGHDN and FVKESK. The DNA for the CDR3 is TGTGCCAGCAGCCAAGCCCTAAATCGAGGGGCTGGAAACACCATATATTTT. It is translated as CASSQALNRGAGNTIYF.

This clonotype was detected many times. The chain recombines TRBV24-1 with TRBJ2-7; perhaps TRBD1 as D (5 bases). Germline CDR1 KGHDR, CDR2 SFDVKD. The V end was cut by 6 bases, the J end by 9 bases, with 26 bases between. The CDR3 covers 16 residues. CDR3 coding DNA: TGTGCCACCAGTACGATATTTATACAGGTTGATATCGTGCAGTACGTC. Protein sequence: CATSTIFIQVDIVQYV.

The chain couples TRBV25-1 to TRBJ2-5; D is uncertain. This CDR3 has 15 residues. Germline V gene lookup returns CDR1 MGHDK and CDR2 SYGVNS. V was shortened by 0 bases and J by 4 bases, with 12 bases between the two germline ends. CDR3 amino acids: CASSEYQRSGETQYF. The DNA for the CDR3 is TGTGCCAGCAGTGAATATCAGAGGTCCGGAGAGACCCAGTACTTC.

This clonotype was seen repeatedly, ten times or more. The genes are TRBV7-2 and TRBJ1-1; 8 bases are shared with TRBD1. Germline V gene sequence: CDR1 SGHTA, CDR2 FQGNSA. With V trimmed by 4 bases and J by 5 bases, 6 bases remained unmatched. The CDR3 runs 14 residues. The CDR3 DNA reads as TGTGCCAGCAGCTCGGACAGGGCTAGTACTGAAGCTTTCTTT. Encoded protein: CASSSDRASTEAFF.

In this sample, this clonotype turned up a few times. The chain carries TRBV5-1 and TRBJ1-6; a possible D gene is TRBD1 (6 bases). Germline loops: CDR1 SGHRS, CDR2 YFSETQ. V was clipped by 5 bases and J by 7 bases, with 13 bases between them. The CDR3 runs to 14 residues. The chain's CDR3 is CASRNRVGNSPLHF. The CDR3 bases are TGCGCCAGCAGGAACAGGGTGGGGAATTCACCCCTCCACTTT.

This clonotype was found a few times. This chain connects TRBV7-8 to TRBJ1-5, with TRBD1 matching over 10 bases. CDR1 is SGHVS, CDR2 FQNEAQ, per germline. Trimming at V came to 5 bases and at J to 9 bases, leaving 7 bases not matched to a gene. The CDR3 runs 14 residues. CDR3 loop: CASSRDRGQGPQHF. Here the CDR3 DNA reads TGTGCCAGCAGCCGGGACAGGGGCCAGGGGCCCCAGCATTTT.

CDR3 in amino acids: CAWSLGGSTEAFF. The CDR3, as DNA: TGTGCCTGGAGCCTTGGAGGAAGCACTGAAGCTTTCTTT. The V and J genes are TRBV30 and TRBJ1-1, with D unresolved. Germline assignment: CDR1 GTSNPN and CDR2 SVGIG (reference sequence). Trimming took 3 bases from V and 4 from J, leaving 12 bases between them. CDR3 length equals 13 residues.

This clonotype was detected a few times. The chain uses TRBV12-3 or TRBV12-4 and TRBJ2-5, with TRBD2 matching over 11 bases. The V gene end was trimmed by 4 bases and the J gene end by 4 bases; junction bases not matched to a gene: 5. The CDR3 loop spans 15 amino acids. The chain's CDR3 is CASSSLAGGVETQYF. The CDR3 nucleotides read TGTGCCAGCAGTTCCCTAGCGGGGGGAGTAGAGACCCAGTACTTC.

This clonotype has more than one count but fewer than ten. The V and J genes are TRBV6-1 and TRBJ2-3, with 8 bases aligning to TRBD2. The V and J ends lost 4 bases and 0 bases, in that order; junction bases with no gene match: 6. The CDR3 extends over 16 amino acids. CDR1 MNHNS and CDR2 SASEGT come from the germline V gene. CDR3 DNA sequence: TGTGCCAGCAGTGTGTCGGGGGGGTATAGCACAGATACGCAGTATTTT. It specifies CASSVSGGYSTDTQYF.